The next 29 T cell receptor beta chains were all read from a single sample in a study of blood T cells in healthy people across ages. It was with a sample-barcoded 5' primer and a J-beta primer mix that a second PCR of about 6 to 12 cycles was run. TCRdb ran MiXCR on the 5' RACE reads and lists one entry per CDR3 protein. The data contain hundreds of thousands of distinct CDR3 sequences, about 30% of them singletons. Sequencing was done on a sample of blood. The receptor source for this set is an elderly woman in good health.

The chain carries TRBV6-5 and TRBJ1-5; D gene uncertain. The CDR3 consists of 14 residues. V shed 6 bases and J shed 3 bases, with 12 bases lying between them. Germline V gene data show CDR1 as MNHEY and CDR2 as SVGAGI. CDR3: CASRPIPANQPQHF. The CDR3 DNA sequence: TGTGCCAGCAGGCCGATACCCGCCAATCAGCCCCAGCATTTT.

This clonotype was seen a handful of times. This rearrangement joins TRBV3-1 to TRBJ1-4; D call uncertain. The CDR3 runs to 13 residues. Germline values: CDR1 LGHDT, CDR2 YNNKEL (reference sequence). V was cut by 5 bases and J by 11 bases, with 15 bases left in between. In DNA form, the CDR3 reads TGTGCCAGCAGCACGCCCCCCGGCAGCAAACTGTTTTTT. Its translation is CASSTPPGSKLFF.

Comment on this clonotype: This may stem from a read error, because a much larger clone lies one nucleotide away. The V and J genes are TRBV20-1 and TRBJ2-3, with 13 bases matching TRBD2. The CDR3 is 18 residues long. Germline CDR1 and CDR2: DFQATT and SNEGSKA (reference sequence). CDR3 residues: CSSRDFRGTSGGTDTQYF. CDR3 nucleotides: TGCAGTTCTAGAGACTTTCGGGGGACTAGCGGGGGCACAGATACGCAGTATTTT.

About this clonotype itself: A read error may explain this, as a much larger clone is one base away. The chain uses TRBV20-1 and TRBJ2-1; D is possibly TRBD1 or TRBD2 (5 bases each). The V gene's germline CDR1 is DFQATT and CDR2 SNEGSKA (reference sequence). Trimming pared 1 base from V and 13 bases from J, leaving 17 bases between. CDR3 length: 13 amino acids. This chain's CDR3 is CSARGDGQETQFF. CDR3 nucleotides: TGCAGTGCTAGAGGGGACGGTCAAGAGACCCAGTTCTTC.

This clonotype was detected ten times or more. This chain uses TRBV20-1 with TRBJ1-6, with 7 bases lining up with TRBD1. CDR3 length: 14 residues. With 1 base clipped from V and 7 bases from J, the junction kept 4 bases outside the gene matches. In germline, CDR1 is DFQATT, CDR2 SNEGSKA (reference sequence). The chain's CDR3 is CSARAGTVNSPLHF. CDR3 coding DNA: TGCAGTGCTAGAGCCGGGACAGTAAATTCACCCCTCCACTTT.

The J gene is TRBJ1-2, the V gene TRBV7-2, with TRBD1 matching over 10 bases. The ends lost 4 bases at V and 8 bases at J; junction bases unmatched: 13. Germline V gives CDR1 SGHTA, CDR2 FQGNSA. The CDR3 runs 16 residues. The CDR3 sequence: CASSSSMTGGGDGYTF. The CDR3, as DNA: TGTGCCAGCAGCTCGTCCATGACAGGGGGCGGGGACGGCTACACCTTC.

The CDR3 coding sequence is TGTGCCAGCAGCTATACTAACAGGGGCAGCTCCTATAATTCACCCCTCCACTTT. It encodes CASSYTNRGSSYNSPLHF. The chain links TRBV28 to TRBJ1-6, with 7 positions matching TRBD1. V dropped 6 bases and J dropped 0; count of bases not matched to a gene: 11. CDR3 length equals 18 residues. Germline V CDR1 and CDR2: MDHEN, SYDVKM. The whole variable domain, remainder taken from reference TRBV28 and TRBJ1-6, is DVKVTQSSRYLVKRTGEKVFLECVQDMDHENMFWYRQDPGLGLRLIYFSYDVKMKEKGDIPEGYSVSREKKERFSLILESASTNQTSMYLCASSYTNRGSSYNSPLHFGNGTRLTVT.

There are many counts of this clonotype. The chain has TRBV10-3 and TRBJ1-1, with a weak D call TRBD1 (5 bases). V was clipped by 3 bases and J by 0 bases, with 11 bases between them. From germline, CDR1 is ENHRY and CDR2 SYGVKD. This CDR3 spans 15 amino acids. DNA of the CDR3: TGTGCCATCAGTGACGGGACGGGCATGAACACTGAAGCTTTCTTT. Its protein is CAISDGTGMNTEAFF.

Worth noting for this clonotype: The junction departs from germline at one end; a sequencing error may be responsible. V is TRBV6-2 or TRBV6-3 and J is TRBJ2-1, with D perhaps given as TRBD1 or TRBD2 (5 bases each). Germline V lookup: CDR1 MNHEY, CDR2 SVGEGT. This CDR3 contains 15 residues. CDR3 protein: CASQGLRDAYNERFF. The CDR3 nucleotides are TGTGCCAGCCAGGGCCTACGGGACGCCTACAATGAGCGGTTCTTC.

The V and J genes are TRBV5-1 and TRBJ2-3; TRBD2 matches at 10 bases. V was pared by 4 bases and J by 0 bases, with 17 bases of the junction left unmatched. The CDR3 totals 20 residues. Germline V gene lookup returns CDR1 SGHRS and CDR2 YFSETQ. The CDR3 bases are TGCGCCAGCAGCCCCCCTGTTCTAGCGGGAGTTCCGTCTAGCACAGATACGCAGTATTTT. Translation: CASSPPVLAGVPSSTDTQYF. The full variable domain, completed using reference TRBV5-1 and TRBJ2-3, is KAGVTQTPRYLIKTRGQQVTLSCSPISGHRSVSWYQQTPGQGLQFLFEYFSETQRNKGNFPGRFSGRQFSNSRSEMNVSTLELGDSALYLCASSPPVLAGVPSSTDTQYFGPGTRLTVL.

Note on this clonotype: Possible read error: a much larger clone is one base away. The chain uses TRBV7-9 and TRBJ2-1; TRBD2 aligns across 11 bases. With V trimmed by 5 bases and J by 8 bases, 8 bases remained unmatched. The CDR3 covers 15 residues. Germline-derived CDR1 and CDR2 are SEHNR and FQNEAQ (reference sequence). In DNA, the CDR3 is TGTGCCAGCAGCCGCCCTAGCGGGGGGCGCTATGAGCAGTTCTTC. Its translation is CASSRPSGGRYEQFF.

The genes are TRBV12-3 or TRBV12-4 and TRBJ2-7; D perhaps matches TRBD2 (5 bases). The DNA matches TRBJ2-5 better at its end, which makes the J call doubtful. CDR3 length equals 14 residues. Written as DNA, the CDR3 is TGTGCCAGCACACTGACGAGGGTGGCAGAGACCCAGTACTTC. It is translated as CASTLTRVAETQYF.

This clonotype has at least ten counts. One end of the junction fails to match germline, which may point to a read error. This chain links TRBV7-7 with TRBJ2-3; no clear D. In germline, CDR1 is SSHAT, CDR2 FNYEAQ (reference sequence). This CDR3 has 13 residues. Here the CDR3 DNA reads TGTGCTAGCAGCCTATTACGGGTGGATACGCAGTATTTT. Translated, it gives CASSLLRVDTQYF.

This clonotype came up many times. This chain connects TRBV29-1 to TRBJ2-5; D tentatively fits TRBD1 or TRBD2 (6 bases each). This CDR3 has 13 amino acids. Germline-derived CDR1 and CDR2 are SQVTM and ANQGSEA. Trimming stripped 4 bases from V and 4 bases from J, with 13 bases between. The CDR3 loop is CSVGSGGGETQYF. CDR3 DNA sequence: TGCAGCGTTGGGAGCGGAGGGGGAGAGACCCAGTACTTC. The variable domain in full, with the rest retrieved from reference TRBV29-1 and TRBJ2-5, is SAVISQKPSRDICQRGTSLTIQCQVDSQVTMMFWYRQQPGQSLTLIATANQGSEATYESGFVIDKFPISRPNLTFSTLTVSNMSPEDSSIYLCSVGSGGGETQYFGPGTRLLVL.

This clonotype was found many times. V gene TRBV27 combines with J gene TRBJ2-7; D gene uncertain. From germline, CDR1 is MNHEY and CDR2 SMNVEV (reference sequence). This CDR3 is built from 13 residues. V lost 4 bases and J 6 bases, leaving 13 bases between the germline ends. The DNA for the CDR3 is TGTGCCAGCAGTTCAACCCCTTGGGGCGAGCAGTACTTC. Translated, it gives CASSSTPWGEQYF.

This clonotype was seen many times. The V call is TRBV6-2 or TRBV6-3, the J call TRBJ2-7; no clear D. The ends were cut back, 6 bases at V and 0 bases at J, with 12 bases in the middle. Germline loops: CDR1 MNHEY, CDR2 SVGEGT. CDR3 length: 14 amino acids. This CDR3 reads CASSHAHTSYEQYF. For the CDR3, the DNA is TGTGCCAGCAGCCACGCTCACACCTCCTACGAGCAGTACTTC.

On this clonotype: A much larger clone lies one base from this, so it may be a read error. Here the CDR3 DNA reads TGTGCCAGCAGCGGCGGGGGGAGCTATGGCTACATCTTC. Residues: CASSGGGSYGYIF. The V and J genes are TRBV9 and TRBJ1-2, with D possibly matching TRBD1 (5 bases). The CDR3 sequence is 13 residues long. Per germline, CDR1 SGDLS and CDR2 YYNGEE.

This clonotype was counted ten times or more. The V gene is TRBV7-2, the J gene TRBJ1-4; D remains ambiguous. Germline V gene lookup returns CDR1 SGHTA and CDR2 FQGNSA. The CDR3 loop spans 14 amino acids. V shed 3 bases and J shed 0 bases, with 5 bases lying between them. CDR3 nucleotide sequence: TGTGCCAGCAGCTTCACTCCAACTAATGAAAAACTGTTTTTT. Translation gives CASSFTPTNEKLFF. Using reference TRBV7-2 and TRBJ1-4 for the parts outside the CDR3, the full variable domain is GAGVSQSPSNKVTEKGKDVELRCDPISGHTALYWYRQSLGQGLEFLIYFQGNSAPDKSGLPSDRFSAERTGGSVSTLTIQRTQQEDSAVYLCASSFTPTNEKLFFGSGTQLSVL.

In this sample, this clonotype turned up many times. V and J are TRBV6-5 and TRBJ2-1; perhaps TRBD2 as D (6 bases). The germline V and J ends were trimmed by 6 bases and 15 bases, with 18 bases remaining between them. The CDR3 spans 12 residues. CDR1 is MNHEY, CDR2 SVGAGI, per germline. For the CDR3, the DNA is TGTGCCAGCAGCCCCTCCTGGGGGGACCGGTTCTTC. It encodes CASSPSWGDRFF.

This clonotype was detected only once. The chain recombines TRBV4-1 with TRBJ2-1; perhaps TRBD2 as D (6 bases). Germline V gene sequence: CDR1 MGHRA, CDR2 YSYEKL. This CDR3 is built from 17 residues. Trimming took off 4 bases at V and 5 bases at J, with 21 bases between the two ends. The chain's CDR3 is CASSRSPARLVDNEQFF. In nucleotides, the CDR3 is TGCGCCAGCAGCCGATCCCCAGCCAGACTAGTTGACAATGAGCAGTTCTTC.

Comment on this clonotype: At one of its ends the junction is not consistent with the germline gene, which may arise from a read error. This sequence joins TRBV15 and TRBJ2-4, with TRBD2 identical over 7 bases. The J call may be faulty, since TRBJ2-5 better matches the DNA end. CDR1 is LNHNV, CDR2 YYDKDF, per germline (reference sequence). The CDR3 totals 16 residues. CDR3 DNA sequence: TGTGCCACCAACAGAGAATGCGGGGGTTTACAAGAGACCCAGTACTTC. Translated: CATNRECGGLQETQYF.

The CDR3 DNA reads TGTGCCAGCAGTACCCCTCGGGGGTTACAAGAGACCCAGTTCTTC. It is translated as CASSTPRGLQETQFF. The rearrangement joins TRBV2 to TRBJ2-5, with D possibly matching TRBD2 (6 bases). The J call is uncertain, as TRBJ2-1 better fits the DNA end. The germline V gene encodes CDR1 SNHLY and CDR2 FYNNEI. CDR3 size: 15 residues.

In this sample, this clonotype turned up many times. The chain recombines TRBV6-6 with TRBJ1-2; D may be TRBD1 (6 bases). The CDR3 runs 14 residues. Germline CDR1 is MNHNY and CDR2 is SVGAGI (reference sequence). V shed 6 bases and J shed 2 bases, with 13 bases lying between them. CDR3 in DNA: TGTGCCAGCAGGGCTCAGGGGCCCAACTATGGCTACACCTTC. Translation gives CASRAQGPNYGYTF.

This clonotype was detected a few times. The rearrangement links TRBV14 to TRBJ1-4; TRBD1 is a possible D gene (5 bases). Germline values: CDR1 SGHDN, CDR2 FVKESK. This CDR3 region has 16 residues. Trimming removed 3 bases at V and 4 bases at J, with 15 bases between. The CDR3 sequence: CASSQGHGQYNEKLFF. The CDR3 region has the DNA TGTGCCAGCAGCCAGGGGCATGGGCAGTATAATGAAAAACTGTTTTTT.

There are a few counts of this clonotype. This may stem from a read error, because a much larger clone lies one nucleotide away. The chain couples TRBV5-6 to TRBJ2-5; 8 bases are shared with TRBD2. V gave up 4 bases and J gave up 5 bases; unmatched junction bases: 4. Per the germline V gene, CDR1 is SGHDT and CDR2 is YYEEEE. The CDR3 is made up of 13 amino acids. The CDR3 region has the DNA TGTGCCAGCAGCAGCGGGGGAAGTGAGACCCAGTACTTC. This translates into CASSSGGSETQYF.

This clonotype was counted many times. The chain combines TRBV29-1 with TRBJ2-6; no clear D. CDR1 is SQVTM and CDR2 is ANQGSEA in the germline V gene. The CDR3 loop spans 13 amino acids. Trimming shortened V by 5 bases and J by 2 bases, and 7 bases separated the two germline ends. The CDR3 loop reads CSVYLAGANVLTF. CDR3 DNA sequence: TGCAGCGTTTACCTCGCTGGGGCCAACGTCCTGACTTTC.

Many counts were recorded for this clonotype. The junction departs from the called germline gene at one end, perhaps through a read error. The CDR3 spells CASSLDARRTYEQYF. The DNA for the CDR3 is TGTGCCAGCAGTTTAGACGCCCGGAGAACCTACGAGCAGTACTTC. The rearrangement links TRBV7-8 to TRBJ2-7; no definite D call. From germline, CDR1 is SGHVS and CDR2 FQNEAQ. The CDR3 runs 15 residues.

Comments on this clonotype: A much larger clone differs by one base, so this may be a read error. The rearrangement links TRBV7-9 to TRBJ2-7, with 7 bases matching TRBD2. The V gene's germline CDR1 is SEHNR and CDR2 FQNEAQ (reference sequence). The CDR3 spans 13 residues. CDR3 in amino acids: CASSYGTITERYF. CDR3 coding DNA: TGTGCCAGCAGCTACGGGACTATCACCGAGCGGTACTTC.

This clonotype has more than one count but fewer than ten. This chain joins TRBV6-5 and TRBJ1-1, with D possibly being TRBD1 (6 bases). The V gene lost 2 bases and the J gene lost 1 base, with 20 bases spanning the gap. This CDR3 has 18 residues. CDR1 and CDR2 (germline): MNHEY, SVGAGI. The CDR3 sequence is CASSYQGGGSGANTEAFF. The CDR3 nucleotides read TGTGCCAGCAGTTACCAAGGGGGGGGTTCAGGGGCGAACACTGAAGCTTTCTTT.